One sample yielded the 20 T cell receptor beta chains listed below, sequenced in a study of CD8 T cells in ankylosing spondylitis. TCRdb re-derived calls from the 5' RACE reads in MiXCR, one entry per CDR3 protein. The table records 700,000 or so distinct CDR3 sequences, around 17% of them present only once. General observations from the study: Typical of ankylosing spondylitis blood, it appeared, was a TCR beta motif of about eight highly homologous variants.

These receptors lack a known antigen. Sequenced sample: blood, either unsorted or a sorted T cell fraction (not recorded which). Source of these receptors: a male donor with ankylosing spondylitis.

CDR3 sequence (DNA): TGCGCCAGCAGCCAAGGACAGGGCACGGGGGAGACCCAGTACTTC. Encoded protein: CASSQGQGTGETQYF. The rearrangement links TRBV4-1 to TRBJ2-5; 7 nucleotides agree with TRBD1. The ends lost 1 base at V and 5 bases at J; junction bases unmatched: 7. CDR1 MGHRA and CDR2 YSYEKL come from the germline V gene. CDR3 length: 15 residues.

V is TRBV20-1 and J is TRBJ2-1, with no clear D. The V end lost 6 bases, the J end lost 0 bases, and 9 bases lay between the germline ends. Germline assignment: CDR1 DFQATT and CDR2 SNEGSKA (reference sequence). CDR3 length: 13 residues. The chain's CDR3 is CSAFKSSYNEQFF. CDR3 sequence (DNA): TGCAGTGCCTTCAAAAGCTCCTACAATGAGCAGTTCTTC.

This clonotype showed up just a few times. This chain uses TRBV7-2 with TRBJ2-4; D is ambiguous. The CDR3 contains 15 residues. CDR1 and CDR2 (germline): SGHTA, FQGNSA. V lost 5 bases to trimming and J lost 0 bases, with 11 bases between them. The CDR3 spells CASSHIQVAKNIQYF. The CDR3 DNA reads as TGTGCCAGCAGCCACATCCAGGTAGCCAAAAACATTCAGTACTTC.

CDR3 amino acids: CSVEAGTAYEQYF. CDR3 nucleotides: TGCAGCGTTGAAGCCGGGACCGCCTACGAGCAGTACTTC. The V call is TRBV29-1, the J call TRBJ2-7, with D perhaps TRBD1 or TRBD2 (5 bases each). V lost 1 base, J lost 2 bases, and 9 bases lay in between. The germline gives CDR1 SQVTM, CDR2 ANQGSEA. The CDR3 totals 13 residues.

The sample holds a few counts of this clonotype. The chain employs TRBV5-1 and TRBJ2-7, with D unclear. The V gene's germline CDR1 is SGHRS and CDR2 YFSETQ. The CDR3 consists of 14 residues. V was cut by 6 bases and J by 2 bases, with 15 bases left in between. The CDR3 DNA is TGCGCCAGCAACGGTGGGCCTATCCCCTACGAGCAGTACTTC. This translates into CASNGGPIPYEQYF.

This rearrangement joins TRBV6-5 to TRBJ1-6; D possibly corresponds to TRBD1 (5 bases). Germline-derived CDR1 and CDR2 are MNHEY and SVGAGI. The CDR3 sequence is 14 residues long. With 1 base removed from V and 13 bases from J, the gap between germline ends came to 14 bases. As DNA, the CDR3 is TGTGCCAGCAGTTACTTGGCAGGGCCTGGGCCCCTCCACTTT. Translation gives CASSYLAGPGPLHF.

CDR3 DNA: TGTGCCAGCAGTGGGGGGACGCCCGCCTACGAGCAGTACTTC. It is translated as CASSGGTPAYEQYF. This chain connects TRBV12-3 or TRBV12-4 to TRBJ2-7; possible D gene TRBD2, 6 bases. Trimming shortened V by 5 bases and J by 2 bases, and 13 bases separated the two germline ends. This CDR3 has 14 amino acids.

This rearrangement joins TRBV20-1 to TRBJ2-7; the D is unclear. The V gene lost 1 base and the J gene lost 6 bases, with 19 bases spanning the gap. CDR1 is DFQATT and CDR2 is SNEGSKA in the germline V gene (reference sequence). CDR3 length: 15 residues. CDR3 nucleotide sequence: TGCAGTGCTAGAGGGTTTAGCCTTAGGCCCTCCGAGCAGTACTTC. As protein: CSARGFSLRPSEQYF.

This clonotype was detected a few times. The chain recombines TRBV12-3 or TRBV12-4 with TRBJ2-1; D may be TRBD1 (6 bases). Trimming left V 0 bases short and J 0 bases short, with 12 bases between. The CDR3 consists of 17 residues. CDR3 in DNA: TGTGCCAGCAGTTTAGCGCCCGACAGGAGCTCCTACAATGAGCAGTTCTTC. This gives the protein CASSLAPDRSSYNEQFF.

This clonotype was observed a few times. CDR3 protein: CASSPYRTGDTEAFF. The CDR3, as DNA: TGTGCCAGCAGCCCCTATCGGACAGGGGACACTGAAGCTTTCTTT. V and J are TRBV7-9 and TRBJ1-1, with TRBD1 matching 9 bases. CDR1 SEHNR and CDR2 FQNEAQ come from the germline V gene (reference sequence). This CDR3 is built from 15 residues. J gave up 3 bases and V 5 bases, and 7 bases lay outside the gene matches.

This CDR3 is CASSLNLADTQYF. For the CDR3, the DNA is TGTGCCAGCAGTTTAAACCTCGCGGATACGCAGTATTTT. The V gene is TRBV27, the J gene TRBJ2-3; D ambiguous. The CDR3 sequence is 13 residues long. Germline V lookup: CDR1 MNHEY, CDR2 SMNVEV (reference sequence). Trimming took 2 bases from V and 6 from J, leaving 9 bases between them.

The rearrangement links TRBV28 to TRBJ2-7, with D uncertain. Trimming removed 6 bases at V and 5 bases at J, with 20 bases between. This CDR3 region has 15 residues. Germline CDR1 MDHEN, CDR2 SYDVKM. CDR3 coding DNA: TGTGCCAGCAGGCCGTTAAGGACGGAACGGGACGAGCAGTACTTC. As protein: CASRPLRTERDEQYF.

The chain employs TRBV6-1 and TRBJ1-2, with D unclear. Germline CDR1 and CDR2: MNHNS and SASEGT. Deletions cut 6 bases from V and 1 base from J, with 12 bases between. This CDR3 spans 14 amino acids. CDR3 sequence: CASRPWTDNYGYTF. CDR3 sequence (DNA): TGTGCCAGCAGGCCTTGGACGGATAACTATGGCTACACCTTC.

This clonotype appeared a few times. The chain uses TRBV11-1 and TRBJ2-7; tentatively, D is TRBD1 or TRBD2 (5 bases each). The germline V and J ends were trimmed by 3 bases and 7 bases, with 22 bases remaining between them. The germline CDR1 and CDR2 sequences are SGHAT and FQDESV (reference sequence). The CDR3 contains 16 residues. The CDR3 coding sequence is TGTGCCAGCAGCTTCGCAGCGGCAGGGTCTATTGGGGAGCAGTACTTC. Its translation: CASSFAAAGSIGEQYF. Filled out from reference TRBV11-1 and TRBJ2-7, the complete variable domain reads EAEVAQSPRYKITEKSQAVAFWCDPISGHATLYWYRQILGQGPELLVQFQDESVVDDSQLPKDRFSAERLKGVDSTLKIQPAELGDSAMYLCASSFAAAGSIGEQYFGPGTRLTVT.

This clonotype was counted ten times or more. The V and J genes are TRBV11-2 and TRBJ2-4; no clear D. This CDR3 is built from 12 residues. V lost 1 base and J 11 bases, leaving 9 bases between the germline ends. In germline, CDR1 is SGHAT, CDR2 FQNNGV. CDR3 protein: CASSLGGILQYF. Here the CDR3 DNA reads TGTGCCAGCAGCTTAGGAGGTATCCTTCAGTACTTC.

The V call is TRBV3-1, the J call TRBJ2-5; possibly TRBD2 for D (6 bases). CDR1 LGHDT and CDR2 YNNKEL come from the germline V gene (reference sequence). The length of the CDR3 is 16 residues. Trimming stripped 3 bases from V and 1 base from J, with 15 bases between. The CDR3 nucleotides are TGTGCCAGCAGCCAGATTGAGACTAGGGCCCAAGAGACCCAGTACTTC. This sequence encodes CASSQIETRAQETQYF.

This chain links TRBV12-3 or TRBV12-4 with TRBJ2-7; no definite D call. V was cut by 3 bases and J by 3 bases, with 12 bases left in between. The CDR3 has 14 amino acids. The CDR3 region is CASSFGVIVYEQYF. The CDR3 DNA is TGTGCCAGCAGTTTTGGGGTCATCGTCTACGAGCAGTACTTC.

This clonotype was observed a handful of times. The chain joins TRBV9 to TRBJ2-7; D not resolved. Trimming shortened V by 0 bases and J by 7 bases, and 17 bases separated the two germline ends. The CDR3 consists of 15 residues. In germline, CDR1 is SGDLS, CDR2 YYNGEE. In nucleotides, the CDR3 is TGTGCCAGCAGCGTAGACCCGGCAGGAATTGTTGAGCAGTACTTC. This translates into CASSVDPAGIVEQYF.

There are a few counts of this clonotype. The chain uses TRBV4-1 and TRBJ2-1; maybe TRBD1 (7 bases). CDR1 MGHRA and CDR2 YSYEKL come from the germline V gene. V was shortened by 1 base and J by 0 bases, with 13 bases between the two germline ends. The CDR3 extends over 17 amino acids. The CDR3 protein is CASSQVEGASSYNEQFF. CDR3 sequence (DNA): TGCGCCAGCAGCCAAGTGGAGGGGGCAAGCTCCTACAATGAGCAGTTCTTC.

This clonotype was seen at least ten times. The chain uses TRBV7-8 and TRBJ1-2, with no clear D. The V end was cut by 5 bases, the J end by 2 bases, with 18 bases between. The CDR3 is 16 residues long. CDR1 and CDR2 from the germline V gene are SGHVS and FQNEAQ. The CDR3 coding sequence is TGTGCCAGCAGCCCCCCCTTCGGCAGAGAGAACTATGGCTACACCTTC. This codes for CASSPPFGRENYGYTF.